The T cell receptor beta chain under discussion was sequenced for a study of T cells in Graves' hyperthyroidism and ophthalmopathy. RNA transcripts served as the template for amplifying TCR beta CDR3 regions. The TCR CDR3 first-round RT-PCR relied on the HTBI primer set. TCRdb re-called the multiplex PCR reads through MiXCR, storing one row per CDR3 protein. The data show more than 500,000 distinct CDR3 sequences, approximately 15% seen once. The germline CDR1 and CDR2 sequences are DFQATT and SNEGSKA (reference sequence). The CDR3 consists of 15 residues. The study based diagnoses on clinical symptoms, serum thyroxine and TRAb, thyroid ultrasound and orbital computed tomography.

Sequenced: blood. The source is a woman aged 40 to 55 with Graves' ophthalmopathy. The chain employs TRBV20-1 and TRBJ2-5; 7 bases are a match to TRBD2. CDR3: CSSWDLAGVRETQYF. In DNA, the CDR3 is TGCAGCTCGTGGGATTTGGCGGGAGTAAGAGAGACCCAGTACTTC.